Sequencing of this T cell receptor (beta chain) was carried out in a study of T cells in Graves' hyperthyroidism and ophthalmopathy. Study-level findings and limits: A 13 V-J signature model discriminated ophthalmopathy versus stable hyperthyroidism. Before onset, ophthalmopathy was predicted by the model a median about 6.2 months earlier.

Researchers took RNA transcripts and amplified the TCR beta CDR3 regions from them. Primed by the HTBI set, a first-round RT-PCR was run on the TCR CDR3. TCRdb independently ran MiXCR on the multiplex PCR reads; one entry per CDR3 protein. The sample lists 500,000 to 800,000 distinct CDR3 sequences; around 13% were seen once. This clonotype has ten or more counts. As yet, its antigen is unknown. The germline V and J ends were trimmed by 6 bases and 3 bases, with 12 bases remaining between them. CDR1 and CDR2 (germline): MDHEN, SYDVKM. There are 13 residues in the CDR3. The rearrangement joins TRBV28 to TRBJ2-7; a possible D gene is TRBD1 (6 bases). This clonotype originated in a woman aged 45-60 years with Graves' ophthalmopathy. Source material: blood. CDR3 nucleotides: TGTGCCAGCAGATCCGGACAGCTCTACGAGCAGTACTTC. Translation: CASRSGQLYEQYF.